Detailed here is one T cell receptor (beta chain). This sample was included in a study of shared clonotypes between healthy human individuals. The material for each subset, its genomic DNA, was split evenly across several immunoSEQ plates. The sequencing of unsorted PBMC DNA took place on ten immunoSEQ deep assay plates. Produced via immunoSEQ multiplex PCR; TCRdb's table is partial and in-frame only. Of fewer than 600,000 clones in the sample, just over 75% were seen once. Trimming at V came to 2 bases and at J to 4 bases, leaving 4 bases not matched to a gene. This CDR3 has 15 residues. Germline CDR1 reads SEHNR; CDR2 reads FQNEAQ (reference sequence).

The sequence was collected from a woman in her forties in good health. Some clones in this sample may be carry-over from other donors' samples. What was sequenced was PBMCs. The V gene is TRBV7-9, the J gene TRBJ2-5; TRBD2 agrees at 10 bases. CDR3 in amino acids: CASSLSSGSGETQYF. The CDR3 DNA is TGTGCCAGCAGCTTATCTAGCGGGAGTGGAGAGACCCAGTACTTC. Full variable domain (outside the CDR3, taken from reference TRBV7-9 and TRBJ2-5): DTGVSQNPRHKITKRGQNVTFRCDPISEHNRLYWYRQTLGQGPEFLTYFQNEAQLEKSRLLSDRFSAERPKGSFSTLEIQRTEQGDSAMYLCASSLSSGSGETQYFGPGTRLLVL.